These 10 T cell receptor beta chains came from one sample sequenced in a study of cytomegalovirus exposure and HLA in healthy donors. The primer mix had 60 Vbeta and 13 Jbeta primers. Only in-frame clones appear in the TCRdb table, and some are missing; sequencing was by immunoSEQ multiplex PCR. The data show about 130,000 clones, roughly 88% seen once. Material: PBMCs. The origin of the receptors is a woman aged 18 to 35 in good health and CMV-seropositive.

V and J are TRBV5-1 and TRBJ1-1; 8 bases match TRBD1. Trimming took 4 bases from V and 1 from J; bases not matched to a gene: 3. Looked up from germline, CDR1 is SGHRS and CDR2 is YFSETQ. This CDR3 contains 14 residues. The CDR3, as DNA: TGCGCCAGCAGCCCAGGGGGCTCGAACACTGAAGCTTTCTTT. It yields the protein CASSPGGSNTEAFF.

The rearrangement joins TRBV4-1 to TRBJ2-5, with 7 positions matching TRBD1. Unmatched junction bases numbered 6, after V lost 3 bases and J lost 5 bases. The CDR3 is 14 amino acids. Germline V gene sequence: CDR1 MGHRA, CDR2 YSYEKL. The CDR3 spells CASSQGTVTETQYF. The CDR3 region has the DNA TGCGCCAGCAGCCAGGGGACAGTGACGGAGACCCAGTACTTC.

The chain couples TRBV5-4 to TRBJ2-5; 10 nucleotides agree with TRBD1. Matching the DNA end better, TRBJ2-7 makes the J call doubtful. This CDR3 contains 14 residues. The germline V gene has CDR1 SGHNT and CDR2 YYREEE (reference sequence). CDR3 nucleotides: TGTGCCAGCAGCTTGGGGACAGGGGGGTACGAGCAGTACTTC. Translated, it gives CASSLGTGGYEQYF.

The gene calls are TRBV5-1 and TRBJ2-1, with TRBD1 matching over 7 bases. Germline CDR1 is SGHRS and CDR2 is YFSETQ. Trimming at V came to 0 bases and at J to 5 bases, leaving 5 bases not matched to a gene. The CDR3 covers 15 residues. CDR3 amino acids: CASSLVGTVNNEQFF. The CDR3 nucleotides are TGCGCCAGCAGCTTGGTAGGGACAGTTAACAATGAGCAGTTCTTC.

CDR3 sequence (DNA): TGTGCCAGCAGTTACGAGACAGGGTATGGCTACACCTTC. Protein: CASSYETGYGYTF. The chain combines TRBV6-6 with TRBJ1-2; 7 nucleotides match TRBD1. CDR1 and CDR2 from the germline V gene are MNHNY and SVGAGI (reference sequence). The CDR3 has 13 amino acids. V dropped 2 bases and J dropped 5; count of bases not matched to a gene: 2.

The table lists this clone with a count of one. This chain connects TRBV19 to TRBJ1-4; possible D gene TRBD1, 5 bases. Germline values: CDR1 LNHDA, CDR2 SQIVND (reference sequence). With 6 bases removed from V and 7 bases from J, the gap between germline ends came to 12 bases. The CDR3 extends over 13 amino acids. Here the CDR3 DNA reads TGTGCCAGTAGATCGGGGGTAGTTGAAAAACTGTTTTTT. Its translation: CASRSGVVEKLFF.

CDR3 loop: CASSLNGGLAGPQFF. As DNA, the CDR3 is TGTGCCAGCAGCTTAAACGGGGGTCTAGCCGGCCCACAGTTCTTC. The chain recombines TRBV7-3 with TRBJ2-1; possibly TRBD2 for D (6 bases). The V and J ends lost 1 base and 13 bases respectively, with 20 bases between them. The germline CDR1 and CDR2 sequences are SGHTA and FQGTGA. CDR3 length: 15 residues.

Note on this clone: Other DNA sequences of this sample code for an identical CDR3. The chain carries TRBV5-1 and TRBJ1-1; no clear D. V lost 0 bases to trimming and J lost 3 bases, with 6 bases between them. Germline V lookup: CDR1 SGHRS, CDR2 YFSETQ. The CDR3 contains 13 residues. Here the CDR3 reads CASSLVPDTEAFF. The CDR3 DNA follows: TGCGCCAGCAGCTTGGTTCCAGACACTGAAGCTTTCTTT.

This clone was seen just once. CDR3 coding DNA: TGTGCCAGTAGTATACTAGGACAGGGAGTTTCTGGGGCCAACGTCCTGACTTTC. Its protein product is CASSILGQGVSGANVLTF. The V call is TRBV19, the J call TRBJ2-6; 8 nucleotides align to TRBD1. CDR1 is LNHDA and CDR2 is SQIVND in the germline V gene (reference sequence). The length of the CDR3 is 18 residues. Trimming removed 2 bases from V and 1 base from J; junction bases left unmatched: 7.

Points on this clone: One end of the junction does not line up with germline, which may come from a read error. The V call is TRBV7-9, the J call TRBJ2-1; D gene uncertain. Germline V gene sequence: CDR1 SEHNR, CDR2 FQNEAQ (reference sequence). CDR3 length: 13 amino acids. For the CDR3, the DNA is TGTTCCAGCAGCTTAGTGCTTAGCAATGAGCAGTTCTTC. Its translation is CSSSLVLSNEQFF.